These T cell receptor beta chains were read from a single sample in a study of T cell responses to AZD1222 COVID-19 vaccine. Generated by immunoSEQ multiplex PCR, the TCRdb table keeps only in-frame clones and is missing some. The sample lists under 130,000 clones, about 88% occurring once. The material sequenced was peripheral blood, taken on day 0 of AZD1222 vaccination. The source is an adult in good health. The CDR3 runs from the conserved cysteine through the conserved F or W. D genes are given only for firm matches. Size is stated for part of the rows, as once, few or many counts, or as a class when the clone is expanded.

d_call | j_call | clone_size | v_call | cdr3_aa | cdr3_nt
NA | TRBJ1-5 | NA | TRBV27 | CASSSAIGNQPQHF | TGTGCCAGCAGTTCGGCAATCGGCAATCAGCCCCAGCATTTT
TRBD2 | TRBJ2-7 | NA | TRBV7-3 | CASSLTALSGTYEQYF | TGTGCCAGCAGCTTAACTGCTCTGAGCGGGACCTACGAGCAGTACTTC
TRBD1 | TRBJ2-7 | NA | TRBV5-1 | CASSPRDRGYEQYF | TGCGCCAGCAGCCCCCGGGACAGGGGTTACGAGCAGTACTTC
NA | TRBJ2-1 | NA | TRBV10-2 | CASSDRGSYIYNEQFF | TGCGCCAGCAGTGATCGGGGGAGCTATATCTACAATGAGCAGTTCTTC
TRBD1 | TRBJ1-6 | NA | TRBV3-1/TRBV3-2 | CASRHRGLDSPLHF | TGTGCCAGCAGACACAGGGGGTTGGATTCACCCCTCCACTTT
NA | TRBJ2-5 | NA | TRBV6-5 | CASSYSIGVTQETQYF | TGTGCCAGCAGTTACTCGATAGGAGTGACCCAAGAGACCCAGTACTTC
TRBD2 | TRBJ2-1 | NA | TRBV10-2 | CASSDWLADAREQFF | TGCGCCAGCAGTGATTGGCTAGCGGACGCTAGGGAGCAGTTCTTC
NA | TRBJ2-1 | NA | TRBV28 | CASSLSGYRNEQFF | TGTGCCAGCAGTTTATCAGGGTATCGCAATGAGCAGTTCTTC
TRBD1 | TRBJ2-3 | NA | TRBV18 | CASSHRDRVSDTQYF | TGTGCCAGCTCTCACCGGGACAGGGTCTCAGATACGCAGTATTTT
TRBD2 | TRBJ2-7 | NA | TRBV6-6 | CASSYARQTSRQYF | TGTGCCAGCAGTTACGCTCGTCAGACTAGCAGACAGTACTTC
TRBD1 | TRBJ2-7 | NA | TRBV30 | CAWRRGPYEQYF | TGTGCCTGGAGGAGGGGGCCCTACGAGCAGTACTTC
NA | TRBJ1-1 | NA | TRBV20-1 | CSAAGVTEAFF | TGCAGTGCCGCGGGGGTGACTGAAGCTTTCTTT
TRBD2 | TRBJ2-5 | NA | TRBV28 | CASSFIGRFPQETQYF | TGTGCCAGCAGTTTCATCGGGAGGTTTCCCCAAGAGACCCAGTACTTC
NA | TRBJ2-7 | NA | TRBV18 | CASSLTSSYEQYF | TGTGCCAGCTCACTCACCAGCTCCTACGAGCAGTACTTC
TRBD1 | TRBJ2-4 | NA | TRBV25-1 | CASSGGQGKNIQYF | TGTGCCAGCAGTGGGGGACAGGGTAAAAACATTCAGTACTTC
NA | TRBJ2-5 | NA | TRBV27 | CASSPLIQETQYF | TGTGCCAGCAGCCCCCTTATACAAGAGACCCAGTACTTC
NA | TRBJ1-1 | once | TRBV7-9 | CASSFNLNTEAFF | TGTGCCAGCAGCTTCAACTTAAACACTGAAGCTTTCTTT
NA | TRBJ2-1 | NA | TRBV27 | CASSLIAKEGNEQFF | TGTGCCAGCAGTCTGATAGCGAAAGAGGGCAATGAGCAGTTCTTC
TRBD2 | TRBJ2-1 | once | TRBV27 | CASSFWGLAGSYNEQFF | TGTGCCAGCAGTTTCTGGGGACTAGCGGGGTCATACAATGAGCAGTTCTTC
NA | TRBJ1-5 | NA | TRBV27 | CASSLETGREPQHF | TGTGCCAGCAGTCTAGAGACAGGCAGAGAGCCCCAGCATTTT
NA | TRBJ2-7 | NA | TRBV7-2 | CASSLEGGGEQYF | TGTGCCAGCAGCTTAGAGGGCGGTGGAGAGCAGTACTTC
NA | TRBJ2-1 | NA | TRBV3-1/TRBV3-2 | CASSQAPNYNEQFF | TGTGCCAGCAGCCAAGCGCCGAACTACAATGAGCAGTTCTTC
TRBD2 | TRBJ2-1 | NA | TRBV13 | CASSDTSLAGVYNEQFF | TGTGCCAGCAGCGACACCTCCCTAGCGGGAGTTTACAATGAGCAGTTCTTC
TRBD1 | TRBJ1-6 | NA | TRBV7-2 | CASSTRQGQNSPLHF | TGTGCCAGCAGCACACGACAGGGACAAAATTCACCCCTCCACTTT
NA | TRBJ1-1 | NA | TRBV6-1 | CASSDPGYKAFF | TGTGCCAGCAGTGACCCAGGGTATAAAGCTTTCTTT
NA | TRBJ2-1 | NA | TRBV7-9 | CASSLSNEQFF | TGTGCCAGCAGCTTATCCAATGAGCAGTTCTTC
TRBD1 | TRBJ2-7 | once | TRBV30 | CAWSVGTGAYEQYF | TGTGCCTGGAGTGTAGGGACAGGGGCCTACGAGCAGTACTTC
TRBD2 | TRBJ2-7 | NA | TRBV10-2 | CATRAGSFYEQYF | TGCGCCACCCGAGCGGGATCCTTTTACGAGCAGTACTTC
TRBD2 | TRBJ2-3 | NA | TRBV5-1 | CASTRGLAGVVDTQYF | TGCGCCAGCACCCGAGGGCTAGCGGGAGTGGTAGATACGCAGTATTTT
TRBD2 | TRBJ2-2 | NA | TRBV5-1 | CASSLGLVDTGELFF | TGCGCCAGCAGCTTAGGACTAGTAGACACCGGGGAGCTGTTTTTT
NA | TRBJ1-2 | NA | TRBV15 | CATSRDLQGLEGYTF | TGTGCCACCAGCAGAGATCTACAGGGACTAGAGGGCTACACCTTC
NA | TRBJ1-2 | NA | TRBV12-3/TRBV12-4 | CASSRRVNYGYTF | TGTGCCAGCAGTCGTAGGGTGAACTATGGCTACACCTTC
TRBD1 | TRBJ2-7 | NA | TRBV6-5 | CASTRQGVSYEQYF | TGTGCCAGCACTAGACAGGGGGTTTCCTACGAGCAGTACTTC
NA | TRBJ2-7 | NA | TRBV12-3/TRBV12-4 | CASSLNRPGEQYF | TGTGCCAGCAGTTTAAATAGGCCTGGAGAGCAGTACTTC
TRBD2 | TRBJ2-2 | NA | TRBV11-2 | CASGRLASGELFF | TGTGCCAGCGGAAGACTAGCGTCCGGGGAGCTGTTTTTT
NA | TRBJ1-6 | NA | TRBV30 | CAWSVLTEISPLHF | TGTGCCTGGAGTGTACTCACAGAAATTTCACCCCTCCACTTT
TRBD1 | TRBJ1-2 | NA | TRBV5-1 | CASSPDGDRGDYTF | TGCGCCAGCAGCCCGGACGGGGACAGGGGAGACTACACCTTC
NA | TRBJ1-2 | few | TRBV27 | CASSLRSNYGYTF | TGTGCCAGCAGTTTAAGGTCTAACTATGGCTACACCTTC
TRBD1 | TRBJ2-7 | few | TRBV7-2 | CASSLLRGTGVGEQYF | TGTGCCAGCAGCCTCCTCCGCGGGACAGGGGTAGGCGAGCAGTACTTC
NA | TRBJ1-2 | NA | TRBV30 | CAWSVNGYTF | TGTGCCTGGAGTGTCAACGGCTACACCTTC
NA | TRBJ2-2 | NA | TRBV30 | CAWRIRINTNTGELFF | TGTGCCTGGAGGATTCGAATTAATACGAACACCGGGGAGCTGTTTTTT
NA | TRBJ2-1 | NA | TRBV7-3 | CASSLTGTSYNEQFF | TGTGCCAGCAGCTTAACCGGGACCTCCTACAATGAGCAGTTCTTC
NA | TRBJ1-5 | NA | TRBV19 | CASSESGTRNQPQHF | TGTGCCAGTAGCGAGTCCGGGACACGCAATCAGCCCCAGCATTTT
TRBD2 | TRBJ2-2 | once | TRBV30 | CAYPRGSGGDTGELFF | TGTGCCTACCCACGTGGGTCGGGAGGGGACACCGGGGAGCTGTTTTTT
NA | TRBJ2-5 | NA | TRBV30 | CAWSVDPQSTQYF | TGTGCCTGGAGTGTGGACCCCCAGAGCACCCAGTACTTC
TRBD2 | TRBJ2-3 | NA | TRBV19 | CASSWEGTDTQYF | TGTGCCAGTAGCTGGGAGGGAACAGATACGCAGTATTTT
NA | TRBJ2-5 | NA | TRBV14 | CASSQAGETQYF | TGTGCCAGCAGCCAGGCGGGGGAGACCCAGTACTTC
NA | TRBJ1-4 | NA | TRBV28 | CASRSTNEKLFF | TGTGCCAGCAGGTCTACTAATGAAAAACTGTTTTTT